The 27 T cell receptor beta chains below were found in one sample sequenced in a study of molecular identifiers for immune sequencing clone quantification. TCRdb re-analysed the PCR reads in MiXCR, keeping a single row per CDR3 protein. The table has approximately 630,000 distinct CDR3 sequences, roughly 25% seen once. The sequencing input was naive CD8+ T cells from blood, with Jurkat cell RNA spiked in. Subset meaning: FACS-sorted CD8+CD4-CCR7+CD45RA+ naive T cells. The origin of the receptors is a human donor in good health. Some libraries in this study had Jurkat cell RNA spiked in.

The rearrangement links TRBV29-1 to TRBJ2-7; TRBD1 is a possible D gene (5 bases). The CDR3 is 14 residues long. V shed 8 bases and J shed 3 bases, with 20 bases lying between them. CDR1 SQVTM and CDR2 ANQGSEA come from the germline V gene. CDR3 loop: CSSDGWTRGYEQYF. CDR3 bases: TGCAGCTCCGATGGGTGGACAAGGGGCTACGAGCAGTACTTC.

V gene TRBV19 combines with J gene TRBJ2-1; D unresolved. This CDR3 is built from 16 residues. Germline lookup yields CDR1 LNHDA and CDR2 SQIVND (reference sequence). The V gene lost 3 bases and the J gene lost 8 bases, with 20 bases spanning the gap. Here the CDR3 reads CASSITLLRGLDEQFF. CDR3 sequence (DNA): TGTGCCAGTAGTATCACCCTTCTACGAGGCCTCGATGAGCAGTTCTTC.

Only a few counts were recorded for this clonotype. This rearrangement joins TRBV12-3 or TRBV12-4 to TRBJ2-3; D is unclear. The CDR3 loop spans 13 amino acids. The V end lost 6 bases, the J end lost 4 bases, and 11 bases lay between the germline ends. CDR3 DNA sequence: TGTGCCAGCAGCTCCGGTTTCGCAGATACGCAGTATTTT. Protein sequence: CASSSGFADTQYF.

In its sample, this clonotype was seen many times. The V and J genes are TRBV2 and TRBJ2-3; 9 bases line up with TRBD2. This CDR3 is built from 16 residues. Germline loops: CDR1 SNHLY, CDR2 FYNNEI. The J segment lost 5 bases and the V segment lost 5 bases, leaving 11 bases of the junction unmatched. The CDR3 bases are TGTGCCAGCAGTCCCGTAGCGGGGGCCATGGGAGATACGCAGTATTTT. This encodes CASSPVAGAMGDTQYF.

The chain couples TRBV27 to TRBJ2-2; no definite D call. The germline CDR1 and CDR2 sequences are MNHEY and SMNVEV (reference sequence). The CDR3 extends over 13 amino acids. With 6 bases removed from V and 4 bases from J, the gap between germline ends came to 9 bases. The CDR3 nucleotides are TGTGCCAGCAGCCGCGACTCCACCGGGGAGCTGTTTTTT. It encodes CASSRDSTGELFF.

This clonotype was seen a few times. The chain recombines TRBV10-1 with TRBJ2-3; TRBD1 or TRBD2 may be the D gene (6 bases each). This CDR3 has 13 residues. Trimming took off 11 bases at V and 2 bases at J, with 14 bases between the two ends. CDR1 and CDR2 (germline): WNHNN, SYGVQD (reference sequence). CDR3 nucleotides: TGCGCCGGAGGGGACACCGACACAGATACGCAGTATTTT. Residues: CAGGDTDTDTQYF.

Details on this clonotype: This may come from a read error, since a much larger clone is one base off. This chain connects TRBV7-2 to TRBJ2-7, with D perhaps TRBD2 (5 bases). CDR3 size: 16 residues. CDR1 and CDR2 from the germline V gene are SGHTA and FQGNSA. The DNA for the CDR3 is TGTGCCAGCAGCTTAGATTTATCGGATTCGGGGTACGGGCAGTACTTC. Translating gives CASSLDLSDSGYGQYF.

V gene TRBV20-1 combines with J gene TRBJ1-2; D possibly corresponds to TRBD1 (6 bases). Trimming took off 3 bases at V and 4 bases at J, with 21 bases between the two ends. CDR1 is DFQATT, CDR2 SNEGSKA, per germline (reference sequence). This CDR3 contains 16 residues. This CDR3 reads CSASFRGALYAYGYTF. The CDR3 DNA sequence: TGCAGTGCTAGCTTTCGGGGGGCGCTTTACGCCTATGGCTACACCTTC.

A few counts support this clonotype. V and J are TRBV19 and TRBJ2-5; D remains ambiguous. This CDR3 comprises 11 residues. Looked up from germline, CDR1 is LNHDA and CDR2 is SQIVND (reference sequence). The ends were cut back, 3 bases at V and 4 bases at J, with 3 bases in the middle. DNA of the CDR3: TGTGCCAGTAGTATCTCAGAGACCCAGTACTTC. It encodes CASSISETQYF.

A few counts support this clonotype. The rearrangement joins TRBV4-3 to TRBJ2-5; TRBD2 might be the D (5 bases). Germline V gene data show CDR1 as LGHNA and CDR2 as YSLEER. The CDR3 has 14 amino acids. The V and J ends lost 4 bases and 5 bases respectively, with 14 bases between them. Here the CDR3 reads CASSRVRGVETQYF. CDR3 nucleotides: TGCGCCAGCAGCCGCGTACGGGGAGTGGAGACCCAGTACTTC.

On this clonotype: This may arise from a read error, as a much more abundant clone is one base away. V gene TRBV4-1 combines with J gene TRBJ2-7; D gene uncertain. The germline V gene encodes CDR1 MGHRA and CDR2 YSYEKL. The CDR3 contains 15 residues. V lost 2 bases and J lost 6, with 17 bases in between. The CDR3 protein is CASSQNQMALGEQYF. DNA for the CDR3: TGCGCCAGCAGCCAAAATCAAATGGCGTTGGGCGAGCAGTACTTC.

A few counts support this clonotype. J is TRBJ1-5 and V is TRBV7-9; D perhaps matches TRBD1 (6 bases). This CDR3 comprises 14 residues. Trimming removed 8 bases from V and 1 base from J, with 12 bases in between. Germline CDR1 SEHNR, CDR2 FQNEAQ (reference sequence). The CDR3, as DNA: TGTGCCAGCGAGGGGGAGGGGAGCAATCAGCCCCAGCATTTT. It specifies CASEGEGSNQPQHF.

With respect to this clonotype: A much larger clonotype is one base distant, so this may be a read error. The rearrangement joins TRBV28 to TRBJ2-2; a weak D match, TRBD2 (6 bases). The germline CDR1 and CDR2 sequences are MDHEN and SYDVKM. The CDR3 extends over 14 amino acids. The CDR3 loop reads CASSFPYLGGELLF. Written as DNA, the CDR3 is TGTGCCAGCAGTTTTCCTTATTTGGGCGGGGAGCTGCTTTTT.

This clonotype occurred a few times. V is TRBV19 and J is TRBJ2-1; D is tentatively TRBD1 or TRBD2 (6 bases each). Germline V gives CDR1 LNHDA, CDR2 SQIVND (reference sequence). With 5 bases removed from V and 4 bases from J, the gap between germline ends came to 15 bases. The CDR3 runs 15 residues. The CDR3 loop reads CASSLSGAEYNEQFF. The CDR3 DNA reads as TGTGCCAGTAGTCTTTCGGGGGCCGAGTACAATGAGCAGTTCTTC.

At least ten counts were recorded for this clonotype. The gene calls are TRBV11-2 and TRBJ2-7, with a weak D call TRBD2 (6 bases). This CDR3 region has 16 residues. Trimming took 8 bases from V and 0 from J, leaving 20 bases between them. CDR1 is SGHAT and CDR2 is FQNNGV in the germline V gene. Here the CDR3 reads CASSTLTRGSSYEQYF. As DNA, the CDR3 is TGTGCCAGCTCCACCCTAACCCGGGGGAGCTCCTACGAGCAGTACTTC.

V and J are TRBV6-5 and TRBJ2-3; 9 bases are shared with TRBD2. The CDR3 has 15 amino acids. Trimming took 5 bases from V and 2 from J; bases not matched to a gene: 5. Germline assignment: CDR1 MNHEY and CDR2 SVGAGI. The CDR3 spells CASSLSGGNTDTQYF. CDR3 nucleotide sequence: TGTGCCAGCAGTCTTAGCGGGGGTAACACAGATACGCAGTATTTT.

Points on this clonotype: Just one base apart from a much larger clone, this may be a read error. The chain combines TRBV6-5 with TRBJ1-5; possible D gene TRBD1, 5 bases. CDR1 is MNHEY and CDR2 is SVGAGI in the germline V gene. The CDR3 runs to 15 residues. The CDR3 sequence is CTSSIDRTSNQPQHF. The DNA of the CDR3 is TGTACCAGCAGTATAGACAGAACTAGCAATCAGCCCCAGCATTTT.

This clonotype was counted a few times. The rearrangement uses TRBV20-1 and TRBJ1-1; D gene uncertain. The ends were cut back, 3 bases at V and 3 bases at J, with 14 bases in the middle. Germline V CDR1 and CDR2: DFQATT, SNEGSKA (reference sequence). The CDR3 spans 14 residues. As DNA, the CDR3 is TGCAGTGCTAGCCCTGCGGGAGTAGACACTGAAGCTTTCTTT. It yields the protein CSASPAGVDTEAFF.

Comments on this clonotype: A much larger clone differs from this one at a single base, so this may be a read error. V usage is TRBV7-2 and J usage is TRBJ2-1, with 7 bases matching TRBD2. The V gene's germline CDR1 is SGHTA and CDR2 FQGNSA. The CDR3 has 14 amino acids. The CDR3, as DNA: TGTGCCGGCAGCTTTGCGGGAGCCCTAGATGAGCAGTTCTTC. Translating gives CAGSFAGALDEQFF.

This clonotype was observed many times. The V gene is TRBV30, the J gene TRBJ2-7; D is unresolved. Between the trimmed V and J ends, which lost 0 bases and 2 bases, there was a span of 11 bases. Germline lookup yields CDR1 GTSNPN and CDR2 SVGIG (reference sequence). The CDR3 runs 14 residues. The CDR3 DNA reads TGTGCCTGGAGTGTTTCGAGTAATGCCTACGAGCAGTACTTC. It is translated as CAWSVSSNAYEQYF.

This chain links TRBV7-9 with TRBJ1-4; 7 bases line up with TRBD1. CDR1 and CDR2 from the germline V gene are SEHNR and FQNEAQ (reference sequence). J gave up 3 bases and V 5 bases, and 6 bases lay outside the gene matches. The CDR3 has 15 amino acids. CDR3 nucleotides: TGTGCCAGCAGCCCCATCACAGGGGCTAATGAAAAACTGTTTTTT. Its translation is CASSPITGANEKLFF. Based on the CDR3 plus reference TRBV7-9 and TRBJ1-4, the full variable domain is DTGVSQNPRHKITKRGQNVTFRCDPISEHNRLYWYRQTLGQGPEFLTYFQNEAQLEKSRLLSDRFSAERPKGSFSTLEIQRTEQGDSAMYLCASSPITGANEKLFFGSGTQLSVL.

In its sample, this clonotype was seen many times. The V and J genes are TRBV4-2 and TRBJ2-2; weak D call: TRBD1 (5 bases). V lost 0 bases, J lost 9 bases, and 14 bases lay in between. Per the germline V gene, CDR1 is LGHNA and CDR2 is YNFKEQ. This CDR3 is built from 15 residues. CDR3 sequence (DNA): TGTGCCAGCAGCCAAGATGAAGGGGCTACCAGGGAGCTGTTTTTT. It translates to CASSQDEGATRELFF.

The rearrangement links TRBV7-3 to TRBJ2-5; D is ambiguous. The CDR3 totals 13 residues. Between the trimmed V and J ends, which lost 1 base and 5 bases, there was a span of 8 bases. Per germline, CDR1 SGHTA and CDR2 FQGTGA. CDR3 sequence (DNA): TGTGCCAGCAGCTTAAACGCCGCGGAGACCCAGTACTTC. Translation gives CASSLNAAETQYF.

As concerns this clonotype: A read error may explain this, as a much larger clone is one base away. V is TRBV12-3 or TRBV12-4 and J is TRBJ2-6; perhaps TRBD2 as D (6 bases). The CDR3 spans 17 residues. The CDR3 DNA reads as TGTGCCAGCAGCTCGGTGTTAACTAGCTCTGGGGCCAACGCCCTGACTTTC. This translates into CASSSVLTSSGANALTF.

This clonotype was counted only a few times. A read error may account for a junction end that differs from germline. The CDR3 is CASSPGLAGQESQYF. The DNA for the CDR3 is TGTGCCAGCAGCCCCGGACTAGCGGGACAAGAGTCCCAGTACTTC. The chain combines TRBV13 with TRBJ2-5; 12 nucleotides line up with TRBD2. This CDR3 contains 15 residues. Per germline, CDR1 PRHDT and CDR2 FYEKMQ (reference sequence).

This clonotype was counted ten times or more. This chain uses TRBV7-6 with TRBJ2-3; D is possibly TRBD2 (6 bases). Germline CDR1 is SGHVS and CDR2 is FNYEAQ. This CDR3 is built from 20 residues. With 2 bases removed from V and 3 bases from J, the gap between germline ends came to 27 bases. Here the CDR3 DNA reads TGTGCCAGCAGCTTATTAGTTGGACGGGGAGGAGGGAGTAGTACAGATACGCAGTATTTT. Protein sequence: CASSLLVGRGGGSSTDTQYF.

Comment on this clonotype: Its ends do not fully match the called genes, so a read error is possible. The chain joins TRBV28 to TRBJ2-7; maybe TRBD1 (6 bases). Germline CDR1 MDHEN, CDR2 SYDVKM. The CDR3 runs 18 residues. The CDR3 coding sequence is TGTGCCAGCAGCCTGGGGGCCCACCACTCGAGGAGCTCCTACGCGCAGTACTTC. Translating gives CASSLGAHHSRSSYAQYF.